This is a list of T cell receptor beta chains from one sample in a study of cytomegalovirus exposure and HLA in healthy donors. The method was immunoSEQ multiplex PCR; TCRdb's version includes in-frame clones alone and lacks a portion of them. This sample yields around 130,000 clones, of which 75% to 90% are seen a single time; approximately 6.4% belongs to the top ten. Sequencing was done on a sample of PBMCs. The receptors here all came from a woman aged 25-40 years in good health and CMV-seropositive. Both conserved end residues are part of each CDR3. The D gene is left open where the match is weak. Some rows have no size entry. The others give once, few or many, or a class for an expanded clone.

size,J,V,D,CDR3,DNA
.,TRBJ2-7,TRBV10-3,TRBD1,CATRQGPYEQYF,TGTGCCACCCGACAGGGGCCCTACGAGCAGTACTTC
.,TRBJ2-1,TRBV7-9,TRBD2,CRAGGGLHNEQFF,TGTCGAGCTGGCGGGGGGCTACACAATGAGCAGTTCTTC
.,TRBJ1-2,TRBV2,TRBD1,CASSESSGTGAFYGYTF,TGTGCCAGCAGTGAATCATCAGGAACAGGGGCCTTCTATGGCTACACCTTC
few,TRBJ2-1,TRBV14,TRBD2,CASSHGLAERNNEQFF,TGTGCCAGCAGCCATGGACTAGCGGAGCGGAACAATGAGCAGTTCTTC
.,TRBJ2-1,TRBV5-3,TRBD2,CARSLRRGGVEQFF,TGTGCCAGAAGCCTCCGGAGGGGAGGGGTTGAGCAGTTCTTC
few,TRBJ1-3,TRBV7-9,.,CASSPGGENTIYF,TGTGCCAGCAGCCCTGGCGGCGAAAACACCATATATTTT
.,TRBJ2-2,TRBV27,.,CASSLSQGYAGELFF,TGTGCCAGCAGTTTAAGCCAGGGATATGCCGGGGAGCTGTTTTTT
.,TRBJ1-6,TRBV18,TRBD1,CASSPGQGENSPLHF,TGTGCCAGCTCACCGGGACAGGGGGAAAATTCACCCCTCCACTTT
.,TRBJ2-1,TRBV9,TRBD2,CASSVGASGKEFF,TGTGCCAGCAGCGTAGGGGCTAGCGGGAAGGAGTTCTTC
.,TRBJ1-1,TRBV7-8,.,CASSIREANTEAFF,TGTGCCAGCAGTATTAGGGAGGCGAACACTGAAGCTTTCTTT
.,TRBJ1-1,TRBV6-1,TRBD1,CASSEGTGSENTEAFF,TGTGCCAGCAGTGAAGGGACAGGGTCGGAGAACACTGAAGCTTTCTTT
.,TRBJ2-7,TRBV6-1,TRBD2,CASTLAGGSYEQYF,TGTGCCAGCACGCTAGCGGGAGGGAGTTACGAGCAGTACTTC
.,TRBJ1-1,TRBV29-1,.,CSVGLLMNTEAFF,TGCAGCGTTGGACTGCTTATGAACACTGAAGCTTTCTTT
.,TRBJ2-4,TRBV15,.,CATSSGTSQSWYF,TGTGCCACCAGCAGCGGGACTTCACAGTCTTGGTACTTC